A single sample is the source of the 11 T cell receptor beta chains below, sequenced in a study of blood T cell repertoires in COVID-19. The table came from immunoSEQ multiplex PCR; TCRdb's copy has only in-frame clones and leaves some out. Here the sample spans some 190,000 clones, 86% being singletons. The sequenced material came from PBMCs or T cells enriched from blood (not recorded which). The source of these receptors is a man in his forties or fifties with acute COVID-19.

The V call is TRBV4-1, the J call TRBJ1-6; 10 bases agree with TRBD1. Germline CDR1 and CDR2: MGHRA and YSYEKL. The CDR3 is made up of 16 amino acids. The V and J ends lost 0 bases and 10 bases, in that order; junction bases with no gene match: 6. The CDR3 region is CASSQEGRTGGSPLHF. CDR3 in DNA: TGCGCCAGCAGCCAAGAGGGGAGGACAGGGGGATCACCCCTCCACTTT.

This chain connects TRBV24-1 to TRBJ2-7; TRBD1 aligns across 7 bases. The CDR3 consists of 14 residues. V trimming: 3 bases; J trimming: 3 bases; junction bases outside the gene matches: 4. Germline CDR1 reads KGHDR; CDR2 reads SFDVKD. CDR3 sequence reads: CATSDAGQVYEQYF. DNA for the CDR3: TGTGCCACCAGTGATGCCGGACAGGTCTACGAGCAGTACTTC.

The V and J genes are TRBV4-1 and TRBJ2-5; D might be TRBD1 (5 bases). V was cut by 2 bases and J by 1 base, with 11 bases left in between. The CDR3 loop spans 15 amino acids. The V gene's germline CDR1 is MGHRA and CDR2 YSYEKL. CDR3 in amino acids: CASSQRGGSQETQYF. The CDR3 DNA sequence: TGCGCCAGCAGCCAAAGGGGTGGCAGCCAAGAGACCCAGTACTTC.

The chain combines TRBV6-2 or TRBV6-3 with TRBJ1-6, with 7 nucleotides matching TRBD1. The length of the CDR3 is 14 residues. The ends lost 4 bases at V and 13 bases at J; junction bases unmatched: 10. In germline, CDR1 is MNHEY, CDR2 SVGEGT. The CDR3 here is CASSSRQGLIPLHF. The DNA of the CDR3 is TGTGCCAGCAGTTCCCGACAGGGCTTGATTCCCCTCCACTTT.

This clone was detected only once. V and J are TRBV28 and TRBJ2-3; D may be TRBD2 (7 bases). Germline CDR1 and CDR2: MDHEN and SYDVKM. Trimming shortened V by 8 bases and J by 0 bases, and 18 bases separated the two germline ends. The CDR3 totals 16 residues. The CDR3 here is CASRGGGTSSTDTQYF. In DNA, the CDR3 is TGTGCCAGCCGCGGCGGGGGCACCTCTAGCACAGATACGCAGTATTTT.

V usage is TRBV4-3 and J usage is TRBJ2-7; TRBD2 agrees at 14 bases. Germline V CDR1 and CDR2: LGHNA, YSLEER. This CDR3 has 17 amino acids. V dropped 4 bases and J dropped 2; count of bases not matched to a gene: 7. Written as DNA, the CDR3 is TGCGCCAGCAGCCCAGGACTAGCGGGAGGCGCGGCCTACGAGCAGTACTTC. This sequence encodes CASSPGLAGGAAYEQYF.

This chain joins TRBV5-1 and TRBJ2-1, with TRBD2 matching over 12 bases. Trimming cost V 5 bases and J 7 bases; bases outside gene matches: 7. Germline CDR1 is SGHRS and CDR2 is YFSETQ. The CDR3 extends over 15 amino acids. CDR3 in amino acids: CASSPTSGRHNEQFF. The CDR3 DNA sequence: TGCGCCAGCAGTCCTACTAGCGGGAGGCATAATGAGCAGTTCTTC.

The chain carries TRBV2 and TRBJ2-7; 7 positions agree with TRBD1. CDR3 length: 13 residues. With V trimmed by 10 bases and J by 4 bases, 10 bases remained unmatched. Per germline, CDR1 SNHLY and CDR2 FYNNEI. CDR3 region: CATTKDRNYEQYF. The CDR3 DNA is TGTGCCACCACCAAGGACAGGAATTACGAGCAGTACTTC.

This clone was observed a handful of times. The chain links TRBV6-5 to TRBJ2-7; tentatively, D is TRBD2 (6 bases). Germline lookup yields CDR1 MNHEY and CDR2 SVGAGI. This CDR3 has 14 amino acids. V dropped 0 bases and J dropped 4 bases, with 10 bases sitting between them. The CDR3 protein is CASSYSRDWYEQYF. In nucleotides, the CDR3 is TGTGCCAGCAGTTACTCGCGGGATTGGTACGAGCAGTACTTC.

This clone was counted between two and nine times. The V gene is TRBV7-3, the J gene TRBJ1-1, with D possibly being TRBD1 (6 bases). CDR3 length equals 15 residues. Per germline, CDR1 SGHTA and CDR2 FQGTGA. V was cut by 5 bases and J by 0 bases, with 13 bases left in between. The CDR3 here is CASSANRVLNTEAFF. CDR3 DNA sequence: TGTGCCAGCAGCGCGAACAGGGTGTTGAACACTGAAGCTTTCTTT.

The genes are TRBV19 and TRBJ1-5; D is perhaps TRBD1 (6 bases). Germline-derived CDR1 and CDR2 are LNHDA and SQIVND (reference sequence). V was shortened by 5 bases and J by 5 bases, with 16 bases between the two germline ends. This CDR3 spans 15 amino acids. This chain's CDR3 is CASSPPFRGDQPQHF. The CDR3 DNA is TGTGCCAGTAGTCCTCCCTTCAGGGGCGATCAGCCCCAGCATTTT.